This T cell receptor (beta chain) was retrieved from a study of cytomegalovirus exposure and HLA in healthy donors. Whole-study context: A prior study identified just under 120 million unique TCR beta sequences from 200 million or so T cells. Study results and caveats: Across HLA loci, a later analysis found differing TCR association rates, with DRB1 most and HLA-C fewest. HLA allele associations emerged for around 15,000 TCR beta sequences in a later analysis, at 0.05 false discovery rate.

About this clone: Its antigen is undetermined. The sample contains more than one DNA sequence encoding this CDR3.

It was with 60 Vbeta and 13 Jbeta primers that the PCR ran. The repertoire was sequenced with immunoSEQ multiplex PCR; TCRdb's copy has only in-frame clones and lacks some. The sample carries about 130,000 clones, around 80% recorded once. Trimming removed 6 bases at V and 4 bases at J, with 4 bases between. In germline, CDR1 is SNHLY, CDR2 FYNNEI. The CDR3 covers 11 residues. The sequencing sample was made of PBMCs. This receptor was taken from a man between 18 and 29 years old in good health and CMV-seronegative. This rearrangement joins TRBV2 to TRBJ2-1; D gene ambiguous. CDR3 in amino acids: CASRAYNEQFF. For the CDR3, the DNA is TGTGCCAGCAGGGCATACAATGAGCAGTTCTTC.